This TCR beta chain came from a study of OX40 agonist ivuxolimab in advanced cancers. The data were produced by immunoSEQ multiplex PCR, yet TCRdb's version contains in-frame clones alone and is incomplete. The sample holds about 95,000 clones; about 91% are singletons and the top ten take roughly 2.6%. The germline gives CDR1 SQVTM, CDR2 ANQGSEA. The CDR3 is 14 amino acids. Germline trimming cut 5 bases from V and 1 base from J; bases unmatched to any gene: 4. The chain carries TRBV29-1 and TRBJ2-2, with TRBD1 identical over 7 bases. The sample here was CD4+ or CD8+ T cells sorted from blood, taken in a trial of the OX40 agonist ivuxolimab. This TCR was recovered from an adult with an advanced solid tumor such as melanoma, head and neck, liver or kidney cancer. The CDR3 bases are TGCAGCGTTAGAAGACAGGGGAACACCGGGGAGCTGTTTTTT. It encodes CSVRRQGNTGELFF.